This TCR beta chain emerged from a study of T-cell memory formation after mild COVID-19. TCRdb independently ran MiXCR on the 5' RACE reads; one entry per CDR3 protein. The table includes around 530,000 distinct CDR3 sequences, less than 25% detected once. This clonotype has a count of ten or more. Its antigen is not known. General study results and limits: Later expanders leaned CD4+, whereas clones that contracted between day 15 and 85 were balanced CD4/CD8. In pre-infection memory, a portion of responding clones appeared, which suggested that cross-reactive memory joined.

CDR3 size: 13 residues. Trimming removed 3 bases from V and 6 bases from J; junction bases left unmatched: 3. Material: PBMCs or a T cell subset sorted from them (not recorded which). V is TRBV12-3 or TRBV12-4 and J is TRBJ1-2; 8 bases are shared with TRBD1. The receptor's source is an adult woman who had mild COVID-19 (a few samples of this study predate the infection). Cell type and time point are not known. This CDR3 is CASSLSGGNGYTF. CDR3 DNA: TGTGCCAGCAGTTTGTCAGGGGGCAATGGCTACACCTTC.